This is a list of T cell receptor beta chains from one sample in a study of T cell changes during pregnancy in multiple sclerosis. Some clones are missing from TCRdb's copy, which holds only in-frame ones; the method was immunoSEQ multiplex PCR. The table includes 30,000 or so clones, roughly nine tenths detected once. Here the sequenced sample was CD4+ T cells from peripheral blood mononuclear cells, taken in the second trimester of pregnancy. Receptor source: a female donor in good health, enrolled as a control in a pregnancy study. CDR3s include the opening cysteine and the closing phenylalanine or tryptophan. Fields, in order: V gene, D gene, clone size, J gene, CDR3 protein, CDR3 DNA. A D gene is named only where the DNA matches it firmly. For some rows the clone size is stated as once, few or many, or as a class when expanded; others skip it.

TRBV6-6	TRBD2	NA	TRBJ2-7	CASRIGGGPNEQYF	TGTGCCAGCAGGATTGGCGGGGGACCCAACGAGCAGTACTTC
TRBV5-4	TRBD2	once	TRBJ2-1	CASSPGTSVSYNEQFF	TGTGCCAGCAGCCCTGGGACTAGCGTTTCCTACAATGAGCAGTTCTTC
TRBV5-4	TRBD1	NA	TRBJ2-7	CASSRSRTGTDPSYEQYF	TGTGCCAGCAGCCGATCCAGGACAGGGACAGACCCGAGCTACGAGCAGTACTTC
TRBV30	TRBD2	NA	TRBJ2-5	CASQTSGSLQETQYF	TGTGCCTCCCAGACTAGCGGGAGCCTCCAAGAGACCCAGTACTTC
TRBV4-3	NA	NA	TRBJ2-2	CASSQRITGTNTGELFF	TGCGCCAGCAGCCAGAGGATCACAGGGACAAACACCGGGGAGCTGTTTTTT
TRBV2	NA	NA	TRBJ2-7	CASSSRTYEQYF	TGTGCCAGCAGCTCCCGTACCTACGAGCAGTACTTC
TRBV5-6	NA	NA	TRBJ1-3	CASSLAPKFDFSGNTIYF	TGTGCCAGCAGCTTGGCCCCCAAATTCGACTTCTCTGGAAACACCATATATTTT
TRBV7-9	TRBD1	NA	TRBJ2-1	CASSTGQGAYNEQFF	TGTGCCAGCAGCACTGGACAGGGGGCCTACAATGAGCAGTTCTTC
TRBV6-1	NA	NA	TRBJ1-2	CATQRGYTF	TGTGCCACCCAGAGGGGCTACACCTTC
TRBV7-2	NA	NA	TRBJ1-1	CASSYGVGSTNTEAFF	TGTGCCAGCAGCTACGGTGTCGGGTCCACGAACACTGAAGCTTTCTTT
TRBV6-5	TRBD1	NA	TRBJ1-2	CASSYSPPGQGSGYTF	TGTGCCAGCAGTTACTCGCCACCGGGACAGGGATCTGGCTACACCTTC
TRBV23-1	NA	NA	TRBJ2-7	CASSQCSWTAHEQYF	TGCGCCAGCAGTCAATGTTCTTGGACAGCCCACGAGCAGTACTTC
TRBV18	TRBD1	NA	TRBJ2-7	CASSQSRQGAIYEQYF	TGTGCCAGCTCACAAAGTCGACAGGGAGCTATTTACGAGCAGTACTTC
TRBV29-1	TRBD1	NA	TRBJ1-4	CSVAVGTGNEKLFF	TGCAGCGTGGCTGTTGGGACAGGAAATGAAAAACTGTTTTTT